Sequencing of this T cell receptor beta chain was carried out in a study of blood T cell repertoires in COVID-19. Study as a whole: Samples came from the United States, Italy and Spain, spanning acute and convalescent COVID-19. Sources were T cells, B-cell-depleted T cells, or PBMCs; the material itself was cDNA or gDNA.

How the authors handled the data: Scientists estimated how many nucleated cells there were by amplifying reference gene primers. Sequencing was performed with immunoSEQ multiplex PCR; in TCRdb, only in-frame clones are kept and a portion is missing. The V and J calls and clone size were taken over from that table, and D and trimming were inferred from the DNA. Of about 110,000 clones in the sample, roughly 84% were seen once. The CDR3 has 16 amino acids. Trimming took 0 bases from V and 4 from J; bases not matched to a gene: 5. In germline, CDR1 is SGDLS, CDR2 YYNGEE. The chain couples TRBV9 to TRBJ2-2, with TRBD1 matching over 8 bases. Sample: peripheral blood. The clonotype comes from a woman in her seventies with acute or convalescent COVID-19. Here the CDR3 reads CASSVAQGAPTGELFF. Written as DNA, the CDR3 is TGTGCCAGCAGCGTAGCTCAGGGGGCGCCCACCGGGGAGCTGTTTTTT.